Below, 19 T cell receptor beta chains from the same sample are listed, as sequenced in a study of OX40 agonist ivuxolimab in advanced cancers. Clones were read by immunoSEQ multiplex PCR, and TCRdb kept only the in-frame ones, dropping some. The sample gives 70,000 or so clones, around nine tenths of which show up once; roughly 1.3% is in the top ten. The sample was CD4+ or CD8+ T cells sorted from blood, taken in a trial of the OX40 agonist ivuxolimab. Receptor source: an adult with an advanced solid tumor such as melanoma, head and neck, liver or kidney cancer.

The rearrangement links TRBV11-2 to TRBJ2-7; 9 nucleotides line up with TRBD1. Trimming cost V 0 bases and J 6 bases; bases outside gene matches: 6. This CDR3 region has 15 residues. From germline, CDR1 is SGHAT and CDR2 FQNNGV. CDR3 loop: CASSLDFTGGSEQYF. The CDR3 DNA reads TGTGCCAGCAGCTTAGATTTCACAGGGGGCTCCGAGCAGTACTTC.

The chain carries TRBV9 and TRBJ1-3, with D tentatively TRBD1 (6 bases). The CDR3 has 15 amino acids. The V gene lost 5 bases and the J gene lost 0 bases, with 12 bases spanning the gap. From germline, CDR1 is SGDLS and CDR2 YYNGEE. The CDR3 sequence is CASSDRPSSGNTIYF. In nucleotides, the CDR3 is TGTGCCAGCAGTGACAGGCCCTCCTCTGGAAACACCATATATTTT.

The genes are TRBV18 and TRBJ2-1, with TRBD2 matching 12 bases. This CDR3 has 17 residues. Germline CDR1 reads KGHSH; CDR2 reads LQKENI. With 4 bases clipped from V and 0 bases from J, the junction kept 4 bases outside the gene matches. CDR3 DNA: TGTGCCAGCTCACTTCTGACTAGCGGGAGCTCCTACAATGAGCAGTTCTTC. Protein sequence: CASSLLTSGSSYNEQFF.

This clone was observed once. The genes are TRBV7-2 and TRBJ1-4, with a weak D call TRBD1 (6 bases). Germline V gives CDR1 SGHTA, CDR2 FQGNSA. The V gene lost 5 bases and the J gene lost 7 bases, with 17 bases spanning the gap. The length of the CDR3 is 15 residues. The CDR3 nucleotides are TGTGCCAGCAGCGCTACCGGGACACGTGCTGAAAAACTGTTTTTT. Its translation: CASSATGTRAEKLFF. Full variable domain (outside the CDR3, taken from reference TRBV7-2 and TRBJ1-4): GAGVSQSPSNKVTEKGKDVELRCDPISGHTALYWYRQSLGQGLEFLIYFQGNSAPDKSGLPSDRFSAERTGGSVSTLTIQRTQQEDSAVYLCASSATGTRAEKLFFGSGTQLSVL.

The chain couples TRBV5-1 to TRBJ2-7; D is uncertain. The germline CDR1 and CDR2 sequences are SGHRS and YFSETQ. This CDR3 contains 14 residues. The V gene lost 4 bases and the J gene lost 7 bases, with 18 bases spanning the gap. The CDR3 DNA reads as TGCGCCAGCAGCCTGGGTCAACCCTTATTGGAGCAGTACTTC. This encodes CASSLGQPLLEQYF.

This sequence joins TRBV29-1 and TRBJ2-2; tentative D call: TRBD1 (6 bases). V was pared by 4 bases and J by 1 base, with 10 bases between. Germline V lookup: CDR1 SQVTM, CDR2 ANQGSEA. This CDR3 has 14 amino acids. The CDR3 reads CSVGTAKNTGELFF. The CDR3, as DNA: TGCAGCGTTGGGACAGCCAAGAACACCGGGGAGCTGTTTTTT.

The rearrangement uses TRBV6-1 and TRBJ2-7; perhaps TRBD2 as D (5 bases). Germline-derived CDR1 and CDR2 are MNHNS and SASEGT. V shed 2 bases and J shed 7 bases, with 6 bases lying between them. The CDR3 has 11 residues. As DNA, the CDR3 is TGTGCCAGCAGTGAATCGGGAGAGCAGTACTTC. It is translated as CASSESGEQYF.

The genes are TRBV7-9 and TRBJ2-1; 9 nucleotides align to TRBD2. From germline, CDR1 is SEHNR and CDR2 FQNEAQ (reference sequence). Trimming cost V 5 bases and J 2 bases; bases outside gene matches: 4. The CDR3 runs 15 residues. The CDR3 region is CASSRLADPYNEQFF. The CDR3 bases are TGTGCCAGCAGCCGACTAGCGGACCCCTACAATGAGCAGTTCTTC.

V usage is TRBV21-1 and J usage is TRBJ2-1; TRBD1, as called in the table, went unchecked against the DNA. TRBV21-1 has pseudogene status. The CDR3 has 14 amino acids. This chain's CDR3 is CASSNRDRYNEQFF. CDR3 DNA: TGTGCCAGCAGCAACCGGGACAGGTACAATGAGCAGTTCTTC.

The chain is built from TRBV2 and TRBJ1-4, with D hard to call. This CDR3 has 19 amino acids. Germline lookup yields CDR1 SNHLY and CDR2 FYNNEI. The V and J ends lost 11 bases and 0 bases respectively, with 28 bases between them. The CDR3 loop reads CAGWGVRYSTGSTNEKLFF. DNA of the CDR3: TGTGCCGGATGGGGTGTGCGATATTCCACCGGGTCAACTAATGAAAAACTGTTTTTT. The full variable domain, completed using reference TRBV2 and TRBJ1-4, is EPEVTQTPSHQVTQMGQEVILRCVPISNHLYFYWYRQILGQKVEFLVSFYNNEISEKSEIFDDQFSVERPDGSNFTLKIRSTKLEDSAMYFCAGWGVRYSTGSTNEKLFFGSGTQLSVL.

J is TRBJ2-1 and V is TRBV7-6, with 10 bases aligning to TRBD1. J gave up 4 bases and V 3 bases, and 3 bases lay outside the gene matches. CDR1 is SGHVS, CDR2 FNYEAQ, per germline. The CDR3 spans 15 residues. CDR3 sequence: CASSLGQGPYNEQFF. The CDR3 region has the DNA TGTGCCAGCAGCTTGGGACAGGGGCCTTACAATGAGCAGTTCTTC.

CDR3 loop: CASSALRTPSGLAVTGELFF. The CDR3 DNA is TGTGCCAGCAGCGCACTTAGGACCCCCTCGGGACTAGCGGTTACCGGGGAGCTGTTTTTT. This chain joins TRBV9 and TRBJ2-2; 11 bases align to TRBD2. The CDR3 is 20 amino acids. CDR1 and CDR2 from the germline V gene are SGDLS and YYNGEE. V was clipped by 3 bases and J by 5 bases; unmatched bases: 18.

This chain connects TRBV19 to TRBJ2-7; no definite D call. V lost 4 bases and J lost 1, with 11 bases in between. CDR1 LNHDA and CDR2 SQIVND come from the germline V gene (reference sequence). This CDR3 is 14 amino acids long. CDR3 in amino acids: CASSKAAESYEQYF. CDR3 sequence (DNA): TGTGCCAGTAGTAAGGCTGCAGAATCCTACGAGCAGTACTTC.

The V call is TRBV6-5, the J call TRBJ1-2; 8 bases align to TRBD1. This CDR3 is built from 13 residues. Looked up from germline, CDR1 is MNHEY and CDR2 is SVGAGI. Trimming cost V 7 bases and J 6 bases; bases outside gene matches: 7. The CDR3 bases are TGTGCCAGCACCTACAGGGGGAGGGATGGCTACACCTTC. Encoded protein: CASTYRGRDGYTF.

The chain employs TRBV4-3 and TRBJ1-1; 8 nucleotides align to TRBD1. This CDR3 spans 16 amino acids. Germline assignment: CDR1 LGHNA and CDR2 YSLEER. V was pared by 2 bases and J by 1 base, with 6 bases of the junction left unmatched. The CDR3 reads CASSQRQGSANTEAFF. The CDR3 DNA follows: TGCGCCAGCAGCCAAAGACAGGGGTCAGCGAACACTGAAGCTTTCTTT.

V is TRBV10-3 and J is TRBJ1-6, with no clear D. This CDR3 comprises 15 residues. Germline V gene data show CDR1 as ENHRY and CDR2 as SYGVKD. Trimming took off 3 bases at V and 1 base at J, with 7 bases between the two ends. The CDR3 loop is CAISDPGSYNSPLHF. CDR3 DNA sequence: TGTGCCATCAGTGACCCCGGGTCCTATAATTCACCCCTCCACTTT.

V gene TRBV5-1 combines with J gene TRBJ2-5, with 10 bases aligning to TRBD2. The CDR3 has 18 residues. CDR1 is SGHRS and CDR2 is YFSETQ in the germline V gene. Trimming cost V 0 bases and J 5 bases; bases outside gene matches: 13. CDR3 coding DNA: TGCGCCAGCAGCTTGGGGATCGGACTAGCGGAGGTGGGGGAGACCCAGTACTTC. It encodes CASSLGIGLAEVGETQYF.

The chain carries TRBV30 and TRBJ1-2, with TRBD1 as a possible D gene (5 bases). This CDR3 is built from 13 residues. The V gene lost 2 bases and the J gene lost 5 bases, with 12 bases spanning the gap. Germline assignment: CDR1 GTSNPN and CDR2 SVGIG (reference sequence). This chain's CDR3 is CAWSIQGPYGYTF. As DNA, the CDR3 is TGTGCCTGGAGTATCCAGGGCCCATATGGCTACACCTTC. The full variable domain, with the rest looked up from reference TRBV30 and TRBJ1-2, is SQTIHQWPATLVQPVGSPLSLECTVEGTSNPNLYWYRQAAGRGLQLLFYSVGIGQISSEVPQNLSASRPQDRQFILSSKKLLLSDSGFYLCAWSIQGPYGYTFGSGTRLTVV.

CDR3 nucleotide sequence: TGTGCCAGCAGCTCGCATGAGGTGAACACTGAAGCTTTCTTT. This sequence encodes CASSSHEVNTEAFF. This chain links TRBV9 with TRBJ1-1, with D uncertain. There are 14 residues in the CDR3. The V gene's germline CDR1 is SGDLS and CDR2 YYNGEE. Deletions cut 4 bases from V and 0 bases from J, with 10 bases between.